These 10 T cell receptor beta chains were all obtained from the same sample, sequenced in a study of tumor and adjacent non-tumor tissue in lung cancer (dated by TCRdb to about 2018). The library was obtained by multiplex PCR. Instrument on record: Illumina HiSeq 2500. TCRbeta libraries were constructed through three rounds of nested PCR with primers (Table S4) according to protocols adapted from ARM-PCR. TCRdb handled the public reads itself, with Q25 trimming in fastp and clone calling in MiXCR, and kept productive beta chains. A single entry per CDR3 protein holds the most common genes and DNA from its merged rows. This sample lists roughly 120,000 distinct CDR3 sequences; over 75% were detected once. The ten largest clones represent 20% to 25% of the sample. RNA was extracted from bulk unsorted tissue and checked for quality with a NanoDrop ND-1000 and an Agilent 2100. Sequenced material: lung tumor tissue. Every receptor here comes from a man aged 70 or older with non-small cell lung cancer.

A word on this clonotype: A read error may produce the germline difference seen at one junction end. The chain recombines TRBV6-5 with TRBJ1-1; D uncertain. Germline values: CDR1 MNHEY, CDR2 SVGAGI. CDR3 length equals 14 residues. CDR3 amino acids: CACRPQGWVTEAFF. The CDR3 nucleotides are TGTGCCTGCAGGCCACAAGGGTGGGTCACTGAAGCTTTCTTT.

The chain carries TRBV6-1 and TRBJ2-3; 14 bases are a match to TRBD2. CDR3 length: 16 amino acids. Germline V CDR1 and CDR2: MNHNS, SASEGT. The DNA for the CDR3 is TGTGACAACAGTAACCGACTAGCGGGGGGGCCGGATACGCAGTATTTT. Translating gives CDNSNRLAGGPDTQYF.

In regard to this clonotype: Relative to the germline gene, one junction end is altered; a read error may explain this. The chain links TRBV4-2 to TRBJ1-5; D is uncertain. Germline V gene data show CDR1 as LGHNA and CDR2 as YNFKEQ. The CDR3 totals 16 residues. Here the CDR3 DNA reads TGTGCCAGTAGCCAAGATCCCGGACCGAGCAATCAGCCCCAGCATTTT. Translating gives CASSQDPGPSNQPQHF.

A word on this clonotype: One junction end does not reproduce the germline sequence, and a read error may be involved. The CDR3 protein is CVSSDIGAGTNQPQHF. In DNA form, the CDR3 reads TGTGTCAGCAGTGATATCGGGGCAGGGACCAATCAGCCTCAGCATTTT. The V call is TRBV6-1, the J call TRBJ1-5; weak D call: TRBD1 (5 bases). The CDR3 is 16 amino acids. Germline V gene sequence: CDR1 MNHNS, CDR2 SASEGT.

Worth noting for this clonotype: A clone one base away is much larger, so this may be a read error. The chain employs TRBV5-1 and TRBJ1-2; 8 positions match TRBD1. CDR1 is SGHRS and CDR2 is YFSETQ in the germline V gene. This CDR3 region has 15 residues. CDR3 sequence: CTSSLVGQAHYGYTF. In nucleotides, the CDR3 is TGCACCAGCAGCTTGGTGGGACAGGCCCACTATGGCTACACCTTC. Full variable domain (outside the CDR3, taken from reference TRBV5-1 and TRBJ1-2): KAGVTQTPRYLIKTRGQQVTLSCSPISGHRSVSWYQQTPGQGLQFLFEYFSETQRNKGNFPGRFSGRQFSNSRSEMNVSTLELGDSALYLCTSSLVGQAHYGYTFGSGTRLTVV.

A remark on this clonotype: One end of the junction varies from germline; a read error may be responsible. V usage is TRBV11-2 and J usage is TRBJ2-7; weak D call: TRBD1 (6 bases). The CDR3 has 15 amino acids. Germline V gene data show CDR1 as SGHAT and CDR2 as FQNNGV. The CDR3 sequence: CASSRGTGPSYKQYF. Here the CDR3 DNA reads TGTGCCAGCAGCCGCGGTACAGGGCCCTCCTACAAGCAGTACTTC. The full variable domain, its missing parts supplied by reference TRBV11-2 and TRBJ2-7, is EAGVAQSPRYKIIEKRQSVAFWCNPISGHATLYWYQQILGQGPKLLIQFQNNGVVDDSQLPKDRFSAERLKGVDSTLKIQPAKLEDSAVYLCASSRGTGPSYKQYFGPGTRLTVT.

V is TRBV28 and J is TRBJ1-3; D may be TRBD1 (6 bases). CDR1 and CDR2 from the germline V gene are MDHEN and SYDVKM. CDR3 length: 14 amino acids. The V end lost 7 bases, the J end lost 3 bases, and 13 bases lay between the germline ends. The CDR3 sequence is CASITGSYGNTIYF. As DNA, the CDR3 is TGTGCCAGCATAACAGGGAGCTATGGAAACACCATATATTTT. The entire variable domain, with the rest obtained from reference TRBV28 and TRBJ1-3, is as follows: DVKVTQSSRYLVKRTGEKVFLECVQDMDHENMFWYRQDPGLGLRLIYFSYDVKMKEKGDIPEGYSVSREKKERFSLILESASTNQTSMYLCASITGSYGNTIYFGEGSWLTVV.

This clonotype was recorded a few times. With a much larger clone just one base away, this may be a read error. This is likely a read error, given that the CDR3 carries no conserved phenylalanine or tryptophan at its end. The chain couples TRBV20-1 to TRBJ1-5; D gene uncertain. Germline V gene sequence: CDR1 DFQATT, CDR2 SNEGSKA (reference sequence). V was trimmed by 5 bases and J by 4 bases, leaving 9 bases between them. The CDR3 length is 12 residues. The CDR3 DNA sequence: TGCAGTGCTGGGCAGATAAATCAGCCCCAGCATTCT. Translation gives CSAGQINQPQHS.

This clonotype appeared once. Mismatch with germline at one junction end may stem from a read error. J is TRBJ1-5 and V is TRBV5-4; possibly TRBD1 for D (5 bases). The CDR3 is made up of 15 amino acids. The germline V gene encodes CDR1 SGHNT and CDR2 YYREEE (reference sequence). CDR3 DNA sequence: TGTACCAGCAGCTCCAAAGGGGCCTACAATCAGCCCCAGCATTTT. Its translation is CTSSSKGAYNQPQHF.

The chain employs TRBV4-2 and TRBJ2-5; unclear D gene. Deletions cut 0 bases from V and 4 bases from J, with 12 bases between. The CDR3 consists of 15 residues. Germline CDR1 is LGHNA and CDR2 is YNFKEQ. The CDR3 here is CASSQEELTIETQYF. The CDR3 DNA reads as TGTGCCAGCAGCCAAGAGGAGCTTACTATAGAGACCCAGTACTTC.